A single sample gave rise to the 16 T cell receptor beta chains below, sequenced in a study of identical twins' blood T cells. MiXCR, applied by TCRdb to the 5' RACE reads, yields one record per CDR3 protein. Of roughly 340,000 distinct CDR3 sequences listed, about 28% are singletons. Material: PBMCs. Every receptor here comes from a woman aged 18-55 years in good health.

This clonotype has more than one count but fewer than ten. The V gene is TRBV12-3 or TRBV12-4, the J gene TRBJ2-7; D is uncertain. CDR3 length: 15 residues. V was clipped by 3 bases and J by 1 base, with 13 bases between them. The CDR3 here is CASSFSLYRSYEQYF. CDR3 in DNA: TGTGCCAGCAGTTTCTCGCTCTATCGTTCCTACGAGCAGTACTTC.

V and J are TRBV5-4 and TRBJ2-3; possibly TRBD2 for D (5 bases). Deletions cut 1 base from V and 6 bases from J, with 18 bases between. This CDR3 contains 16 residues. Per the germline V gene, CDR1 is SGHNT and CDR2 is YYREEE (reference sequence). For the CDR3, the DNA is TGTGCCAGCAGCTTGCGGGAACTTTCCCTCTCCGATACGCAGTATTTT. It translates to CASSLRELSLSDTQYF.

The chain joins TRBV7-2 to TRBJ2-7; 11 nucleotides align to TRBD2. Germline values: CDR1 SGHTA, CDR2 FQGNSA. This CDR3 has 14 residues. The V and J ends lost 3 bases and 7 bases, in that order; junction bases with no gene match: 5. CDR3 in DNA: TGTGCCAGCAGCTTTACTAGCGGGAGTCATGAGCAGTACTTC. Its translation is CASSFTSGSHEQYF.

This clonotype was seen only a few times. The V gene is TRBV18, the J gene TRBJ2-3, with D hard to call. Trimming shortened V by 5 bases and J by 1 base, and 4 bases separated the two germline ends. Germline assignment: CDR1 KGHSH and CDR2 LQKENI. The CDR3 extends over 12 amino acids. DNA of the CDR3: TGTGCCAGCTCAATTGGCACAGATACGCAGTATTTT. Amino acids: CASSIGTDTQYF.

This chain links TRBV20-1 with TRBJ1-4; TRBD1 agrees at 9 bases. In germline, CDR1 is DFQATT, CDR2 SNEGSKA (reference sequence). After removal of 6 bases from V and 2 bases from J, the junction contained 13 bases not matched to a gene. The CDR3 spans 17 residues. DNA for the CDR3: TGCAGTGCAAATTTACCGGGACAGGGAACCACTAATGAAAAACTGTTTTTT. The encoded protein is CSANLPGQGTTNEKLFF.

V is TRBV6-6 and J is TRBJ1-1; weak D call: TRBD1 (5 bases). Germline CDR1 is MNHNY and CDR2 is SVGAGI (reference sequence). V gave up 6 bases and J gave up 0 bases, with 11 bases separating them. The CDR3 length is 14 residues. The CDR3 DNA reads TGTGCCAGCAGCTGGGGACGGCTGAACACTGAAGCTTTCTTT. As protein: CASSWGRLNTEAFF.

This chain joins TRBV5-4 and TRBJ2-2, with 9 bases identical to TRBD2. Germline CDR1 SGHNT, CDR2 YYREEE (reference sequence). The CDR3 contains 15 residues. Trimming cost V 8 bases and J 7 bases; bases outside gene matches: 12. This chain's CDR3 is CARSPGTSFGGELFF. The DNA of the CDR3 is TGTGCCAGAAGCCCGGGGACTAGCTTTGGCGGGGAGCTGTTTTTT.

The V and J genes are TRBV20-1 and TRBJ1-1, with D uncertain. Per germline, CDR1 DFQATT and CDR2 SNEGSKA (reference sequence). CDR3 length: 14 amino acids. V dropped 0 bases and J dropped 1 base, with 9 bases sitting between them. The CDR3 region has the DNA TGCAGTGCTAGAGATGCGCGACAGAACACTGAAGCTTTCTTT. Its translation: CSARDARQNTEAFF.

This clonotype was detected many times. The chain carries TRBV29-1 and TRBJ1-1; maybe TRBD1 (5 bases). Trimming left V 5 bases short and J 4 bases short, with 14 bases between. The CDR3 spans 13 residues. Germline V gene lookup returns CDR1 SQVTM and CDR2 ANQGSEA. In nucleotides, the CDR3 is TGCAGCGTTAGACCGGGGGTAAGCACTGAAGCTTTCTTT. Translated, it gives CSVRPGVSTEAFF.

The chain combines TRBV14 with TRBJ1-2, with D possibly matching TRBD1 (5 bases). Deletions cut 1 base from V and 4 bases from J, with 22 bases between. The germline gives CDR1 SGHDN, CDR2 FVKESK. CDR3 length equals 18 residues. The CDR3 spells CASSQARDGRYFSYGYTF. In nucleotides, the CDR3 is TGTGCCAGCAGCCAAGCCCGGGACGGACGCTACTTTTCCTATGGCTACACCTTC.

In this sample, this clonotype turned up a few times. The CDR3 spells CASSYSGTTGELFF. DNA of the CDR3: TGTGCCAGCAGCTACTCAGGGACCACCGGGGAGCTGTTTTTT. This rearrangement joins TRBV5-6 to TRBJ2-2; D is tentatively TRBD1 or TRBD2 (5 bases each). Germline V lookup: CDR1 SGHDT, CDR2 YYEEEE. This CDR3 has 14 amino acids. V lost 3 bases, J lost 4 bases, and 10 bases lay in between.

This chain joins TRBV29-1 and TRBJ1-2, with D unresolved. The CDR3 length is 14 residues. Germline-derived CDR1 and CDR2 are SQVTM and ANQGSEA. V gave up 2 bases and J gave up 5 bases, with 15 bases separating them. The CDR3 nucleotides are TGCAGCGTTGAAAAGGTCAGCGTTACATATGGCTACACCTTC. Translated: CSVEKVSVTYGYTF.

This sequence joins TRBV7-2 and TRBJ1-2, with D maybe TRBD1 (6 bases). With 0 bases removed from V and 4 bases from J, the gap between germline ends came to 6 bases. CDR1 is SGHTA, CDR2 FQGNSA, per germline. This CDR3 has 13 residues. The CDR3 is CASSLATGYGYTF. The CDR3 DNA is TGTGCCAGCAGCTTAGCGACAGGCTATGGCTACACCTTC. The full variable domain, in which reference TRBV7-2 and TRBJ1-2 provide the parts outside the CDR3, is GAGVSQSPSNKVTEKGKDVELRCDPISGHTALYWYRQSLGQGLEFLIYFQGNSAPDKSGLPSDRFSAERTGGSVSTLTIQRTQQEDSAVYLCASSLATGYGYTFGSGTRLTVV.

This sequence joins TRBV13 and TRBJ1-2; 9 bases map to TRBD1. CDR1 and CDR2 (germline): PRHDT, FYEKMQ (reference sequence). The ends lost 3 bases at V and 1 base at J; junction bases unmatched: 6. The CDR3 spans 16 residues. The CDR3 DNA follows: TGTGCCAGCAGCTTGGGACAGGGACACCTTAACTATGGCTACACCTTC. Encoded protein: CASSLGQGHLNYGYTF.

This rearrangement joins TRBV3-1 to TRBJ1-5, with no clear D. CDR1 is LGHDT and CDR2 is YNNKEL in the germline V gene (reference sequence). This CDR3 is 13 amino acids long. The V gene lost 0 bases and the J gene lost 3 bases, with 3 bases spanning the gap. CDR3 coding DNA: TGTGCCAGCAGCCAAGACCTCAATCAGCCCCAGCATTTT. The encoded protein is CASSQDLNQPQHF. Drawing the rest from reference TRBV3-1 and TRBJ1-5, the complete variable domain is DTAVSQTPKYLVTQMGNDKSIKCEQNLGHDTMYWYKQDSKKFLKIMFSYNNKELIINETVPNRFSPKSPDKAHLNLHINSLELGDSAVYFCASSQDLNQPQHFGDGTRLSIL.

This clonotype was counted a few times. The V and J genes are TRBV20-1 and TRBJ2-5; 8 positions agree with TRBD1. There are 15 residues in the CDR3. Per the germline V gene, CDR1 is DFQATT and CDR2 is SNEGSKA (reference sequence). The J segment lost 3 bases and the V segment lost 5 bases, leaving 11 bases of the junction unmatched. CDR3 nucleotide sequence: TGCAGTGCTCGGAGACAGGGGATTTACGAAGAGACCCAGTACTTC. Translating it yields CSARRQGIYEETQYF.